These 23 T cell receptor beta chains were sequenced from one sample in a study of T cells in tuberculosis listed by TCRdb under 2018. Library preparation used the immunoSEQ multiplex PCR assay. TCRdb limited this immuneACCESS table to in-frame rearrangements with V and J called. A share of clones is missing; checked studies link under half to unresolved V genes, and the rest is unexplained. The sample data list some 29,000 clones, and roughly 89% of these were observed just once. The ten largest clonotypes hold 5.5% to 6.5% of the sample. Sequencing input: PBMCs. The receptors here all came from a donor between 10 and 35 years old with latent tuberculosis or without tuberculosis infection.

This chain connects TRBV5-1 to TRBJ1-2, with 7 bases matching TRBD1. V dropped 5 bases and J dropped 4; count of bases not matched to a gene: 5. This CDR3 is 13 amino acids long. Germline CDR1 SGHRS, CDR2 YFSETQ. CDR3 protein: CASRSGTVYGYTF. CDR3 DNA: TGCGCCAGCAGATCCGGGACAGTCTATGGCTACACCTTC.

The chain employs TRBV5-4 and TRBJ1-4; D is perhaps TRBD1 (5 bases). Germline V gene data show CDR1 as SGHNT and CDR2 as YYREEE (reference sequence). CDR3 length equals 13 residues. Trimming removed 0 bases at V and 7 bases at J, with 7 bases between. The CDR3: CASSLGRGEKLFF. DNA for the CDR3: TGTGCCAGCAGCTTGGGGAGGGGTGAAAAACTGTTTTTT.

The V gene is TRBV5-1, the J gene TRBJ1-1; D might be TRBD1 (5 bases). Germline V gives CDR1 SGHRS, CDR2 YFSETQ. Trimming took off 0 bases at V and 0 bases at J, with 12 bases between the two ends. The CDR3 is 16 residues long. In DNA, the CDR3 is TGCGCCAGCAGCTTGGTGGGGGGAAGCATGAACACTGAAGCTTTCTTT. This sequence encodes CASSLVGGSMNTEAFF.

The gene calls are TRBV2 and TRBJ2-3; 9 bases agree with TRBD1. Losses at the gene ends were 9 bases for V and 4 bases for J; bases not matched to a gene: 8. Germline CDR1 reads SNHLY; CDR2 reads FYNNEI. The CDR3 covers 14 residues. For the CDR3, the DNA is TGTGCCAGAAGGGGGACAGGGAGGGCAGATACGCAGTATTTT. Protein: CARRGTGRADTQYF.

The rearrangement joins TRBV10-1 to TRBJ2-5; D unresolved. CDR1 WNHNN and CDR2 SYGVQD come from the germline V gene (reference sequence). This CDR3 has 16 residues. With 0 bases removed from V and 7 bases from J, the gap between germline ends came to 18 bases. CDR3 sequence (DNA): TGCGCCAGCAGTGAGTCGAGGCTTCTGGGTCCTGCGACCCAGTACTTC. Translation: CASSESRLLGPATQYF.

V usage is TRBV19 and J usage is TRBJ2-5; weak D call: TRBD1 (5 bases). Trimming removed 8 bases from V and 5 bases from J, with 18 bases in between. This CDR3 contains 14 residues. The germline V gene has CDR1 LNHDA and CDR2 SQIVND (reference sequence). The CDR3 bases are TGTGCCAGTCGGAACAGGCCCGACGGGGAGACCCAGTACTTC. Its translation: CASRNRPDGETQYF.

This sequence joins TRBV7-9 and TRBJ1-4; 8 nucleotides line up with TRBD1. This CDR3 region has 15 residues. Germline V gene data show CDR1 as SEHNR and CDR2 as FQNEAQ (reference sequence). The V gene end was trimmed by 3 bases and the J gene end by 8 bases; junction bases not matched to a gene: 8. CDR3 residues: CASSLSRDRIEKLFF. In DNA, the CDR3 is TGTGCCAGCAGCTTGTCGCGGGACAGGATCGAAAAACTGTTTTTT. Full variable domain (remainder filled in from reference TRBV7-9 and TRBJ1-4): DTGVSQNPRHKITKRGQNVTFRCDPISEHNRLYWYRQTLGQGPEFLTYFQNEAQLEKSRLLSDRFSAERPKGSFSTLEIQRTEQGDSAMYLCASSLSRDRIEKLFFGSGTQLSVL.

The rearrangement joins TRBV4-1 to TRBJ1-1; D unclear. V gave up 0 bases and J gave up 6 bases, with 11 bases separating them. The CDR3 loop spans 14 amino acids. Germline V gene sequence: CDR1 MGHRA, CDR2 YSYEKL. The CDR3 sequence is CASSQDPGVAEAFF. CDR3 nucleotides: TGCGCCAGCAGCCAAGATCCGGGTGTGGCTGAAGCTTTCTTT.

The rearrangement uses TRBV27 and TRBJ2-7; D is perhaps TRBD1 (6 bases). The CDR3 is 17 residues long. The V end was cut by 4 bases, the J end by 2 bases, with 21 bases between. In germline, CDR1 is MNHEY, CDR2 SMNVEV (reference sequence). The CDR3 spells CASSSSFGGARPYEQYF. For the CDR3, the DNA is TGTGCCAGCAGTTCGAGTTTTGGGGGCGCGAGACCCTACGAGCAGTACTTC.

The chain recombines TRBV28 with TRBJ1-2; D is unresolved. CDR1 MDHEN and CDR2 SYDVKM come from the germline V gene. There are 11 residues in the CDR3. Trimming pared 6 bases from V and 5 bases from J, leaving 7 bases between. CDR3 nucleotide sequence: TGTGCCAGCAGCGCGGCTTATGGCTACACCTTC. Translated, it gives CASSAAYGYTF.

The chain couples TRBV28 to TRBJ2-7; the match to TRBD1 covers 7 bases. This CDR3 spans 15 amino acids. Trimming removed 5 bases from V and 3 bases from J; junction bases left unmatched: 10. Germline V gene lookup returns CDR1 MDHEN and CDR2 SYDVKM. As DNA, the CDR3 is TGTGCCAGCAGTCCCCGGACAGGACTCGTCTACGAGCAGTACTTC. It translates to CASSPRTGLVYEQYF.

The rearrangement uses TRBV7-6 and TRBJ2-7; maybe TRBD1 (7 bases). Germline-derived CDR1 and CDR2 are SGHVS and FNYEAQ. The V gene lost 3 bases and the J gene lost 2 bases, with 14 bases spanning the gap. The CDR3 is 15 amino acids. The CDR3 DNA reads as TGTGCCAGCAGCTTCGGGCAGGGGGGAACCTACGAGCAGTACTTC. This gives the protein CASSFGQGGTYEQYF.

The V gene is TRBV7-2, the J gene TRBJ2-5; TRBD2 is a possible D gene (6 bases). Germline V CDR1 and CDR2: SGHTA, FQGNSA. V lost 1 base, J lost 1 base, and 10 bases lay in between. The CDR3 sequence is 15 residues long. The CDR3 loop reads CASSLVAGTQETQYF. The CDR3 DNA reads TGTGCCAGCAGCTTAGTGGCGGGGACCCAAGAGACCCAGTACTTC.

The J gene is TRBJ2-3, the V gene TRBV9, with 7 bases fitting TRBD2. The length of the CDR3 is 15 residues. The V gene's germline CDR1 is SGDLS and CDR2 YYNGEE. The J segment lost 1 base and the V segment lost 2 bases, leaving 4 bases of the junction unmatched. The CDR3 DNA reads TGTGCCAGCAGCGTGGCTACTAGCGGCACAGATACGCAGTATTTT. Translating gives CASSVATSGTDTQYF.

CDR3: CASSSPGAGGPYNEQFF. Here the CDR3 DNA reads TGTGCCAGCAGCTCCCCCGGAGCGGGGGGGCCCTACAATGAGCAGTTCTTC. The chain joins TRBV11-2 to TRBJ2-1; 10 nucleotides match TRBD2. The CDR3 contains 17 residues. Unmatched junction bases numbered 8, after V lost 4 bases and J lost 2 bases. Germline V gene lookup returns CDR1 SGHAT and CDR2 FQNNGV.

Here the CDR3 reads CASSLAGRANEQFF. In DNA, the CDR3 is TGCGCCAGCAGCTTGGCCGGCAGGGCCAATGAGCAGTTCTTC. The chain employs TRBV5-1 and TRBJ2-1; perhaps TRBD1 as D (5 bases). Trimming stripped 0 bases from V and 6 bases from J, with 10 bases between. Looked up from germline, CDR1 is SGHRS and CDR2 is YFSETQ. The CDR3 has 14 amino acids.

This clone was counted once. This chain links TRBV9 with TRBJ2-3; 9 bases line up with TRBD2. Germline V gene data show CDR1 as SGDLS and CDR2 as YYNGEE. The CDR3 sequence is 17 residues long. The V segment lost 0 bases and the J segment 0 bases; nucleotides outside the gene matches: 5. The DNA for the CDR3 is TGTGCCAGCAGCGTAGCGGGACTAGCATATAGCACAGATACGCAGTATTTT. This encodes CASSVAGLAYSTDTQYF.

The chain uses TRBV19 and TRBJ1-5; 7 bases line up with TRBD1. This CDR3 contains 15 residues. Trimming removed 7 bases from V and 0 bases from J; junction bases left unmatched: 6. Germline lookup yields CDR1 LNHDA and CDR2 SQIVND (reference sequence). The CDR3 loop is CASTPQGDSNQPQHF. The CDR3 coding sequence is TGTGCCAGTACCCCCCAGGGGGATAGCAATCAGCCCCAGCATTTT. The full variable domain, with the rest looked up from reference TRBV19 and TRBJ1-5, is DGGITQSPKYLFRKEGQNVTLSCEQNLNHDAMYWYRQDPGQGLRLIYYSQIVNDFQKGDIAEGYSVSREKKESFPLTVTSAQKNPTAFYLCASTPQGDSNQPQHFGDGTRLSIL.

V gene TRBV13 combines with J gene TRBJ2-6, with 7 bases lining up with TRBD1. J was trimmed by 0 bases and V by 2 bases; bases with no gene match: 7. The CDR3 consists of 18 residues. CDR1 is PRHDT and CDR2 is FYEKMQ in the germline V gene (reference sequence). For the CDR3, the DNA is TGTGCCAGCAGCTTAATCGGGACAGCCTACTCTGGGGCCAACGTCCTGACTTTC. Amino acids: CASSLIGTAYSGANVLTF.

The chain carries TRBV19 and TRBJ1-3, with 7 bases lining up with TRBD1. Germline CDR1 is LNHDA and CDR2 is SQIVND (reference sequence). CDR3 length: 15 residues. The V segment lost 3 bases and the J segment 3 bases; nucleotides outside the gene matches: 5. The DNA of the CDR3 is TGTGCCAGTAGTATCGGGACAGCAGTTGGAAACACCATATATTTT. It encodes CASSIGTAVGNTIYF.

The chain couples TRBV10-3 to TRBJ1-3, with unresolved D. This CDR3 is 13 amino acids long. The germline CDR1 and CDR2 sequences are ENHRY and SYGVKD. V shed 4 bases and J shed 2 bases, with 6 bases lying between them. The CDR3 region has the DNA TGTGCCATCAGTGTGCAGGCTGGAAACACCATATATTTT. Its protein is CAISVQAGNTIYF.

The CDR3 is CASSLAPYNRKNTEAFF. The CDR3 DNA is TGCGCCAGCAGCTTGGCCCCATACAACCGAAAGAACACTGAAGCTTTCTTT. The chain links TRBV5-1 to TRBJ1-1; D is ambiguous. This CDR3 comprises 17 residues. CDR1 and CDR2 from the germline V gene are SGHRS and YFSETQ. With 0 bases removed from V and 1 base from J, the gap between germline ends came to 16 bases. Filled out from reference TRBV5-1 and TRBJ1-1, the complete variable domain reads KAGVTQTPRYLIKTRGQQVTLSCSPISGHRSVSWYQQTPGQGLQFLFEYFSETQRNKGNFPGRFSGRQFSNSRSEMNVSTLELGDSALYLCASSLAPYNRKNTEAFFGQGTRLTVV.

In this sample, this clone turned up once. The chain couples TRBV2 to TRBJ1-5, with TRBD1 matching over 10 bases. Germline assignment: CDR1 SNHLY and CDR2 FYNNEI. The CDR3 runs 15 residues. V was pared by 4 bases and J by 2 bases, with 2 bases of the junction left unmatched. The CDR3 DNA follows: TGTGCCAGCAGTGGGGACAGGGGAGGCAATCAGCCCCAGCATTTT. Translating gives CASSGDRGGNQPQHF.